This T cell receptor beta chain comes out of a study of PD-1 blockade in classical Hodgkin lymphoma. Overall study findings and caveats: Diminished baseline TCR diversity has been reported in newly diagnosed patients relative to healthy donors. Complete responders' baseline diversity resembled that of newly diagnosed patients. Initiation of nivolumab under 1 year after ASCT led to exclusion of patients.

Assay: immunoSEQ multiplex PCR; the TCRdb copy retains only in-frame clones and omits some. The table records under 20,000 clones, 65% to 85% of them present only once. Every patient was affected by relapse after autologous stem cell transplantation, while exposure to brentuximab vedotin was not uniform. Classifying best responses yielded complete response, partial response or progressive disease. Comment on this clone: Its antigen is not identified.

The sample here was peripheral blood mononuclear cells (PBMCs), taken at baseline. The clonotype was recovered from a human donor with classical Hodgkin lymphoma.

The DNA of the CDR3 is TGTGCCAGCGTAAGGTGGCGGACGCCCTATAATTCACCCCTCCACTTT. This gives the protein CASVRWRTPYNSPLHF. The chain has TRBV27 and TRBJ1-6; D ambiguous. The CDR3 runs to 16 residues. The germline CDR1 and CDR2 sequences are MNHEY and SMNVEV (reference sequence). V lost 8 bases to trimming and J lost 2 bases, with 16 bases between them.